This T cell receptor beta chain is from a study of monozygotic twins with inflammatory bowel disease. Study-wide results and caveats: Any single strong signal or clonotype tied to IBD lacked support.

The RNA usage for each TCR library was around 3.5 ug of total RNA. UMIs bearing a 6-nucleotide sample barcode were added through template switching. The study subjected TCRalpha and TCRbeta cDNA to two nested PCRs of approximately 16 and 10 cycles. From the 5' RACE reads, TCRdb lists one entry per CDR3 protein and no DNA. This sample contains around 100,000 distinct CDR3 sequences. Concerning this clonotype: Its antigen is undetermined.

The CDR3 covers 15 residues. Germline CDR1 is SEHNR and CDR2 is FQNEAQ (reference sequence). The clonotype originates from a human donor with ulcerative colitis or Crohn's disease, or a healthy co-twin of an affected twin (not recorded which). Material for sequencing was blood. The rearrangement links TRBV7-9 to TRBJ1-5; TCRdb's assignment of TRBD1 cannot be checked, as there is no DNA. This CDR3 reads CASSLRDGKNQPQHF.